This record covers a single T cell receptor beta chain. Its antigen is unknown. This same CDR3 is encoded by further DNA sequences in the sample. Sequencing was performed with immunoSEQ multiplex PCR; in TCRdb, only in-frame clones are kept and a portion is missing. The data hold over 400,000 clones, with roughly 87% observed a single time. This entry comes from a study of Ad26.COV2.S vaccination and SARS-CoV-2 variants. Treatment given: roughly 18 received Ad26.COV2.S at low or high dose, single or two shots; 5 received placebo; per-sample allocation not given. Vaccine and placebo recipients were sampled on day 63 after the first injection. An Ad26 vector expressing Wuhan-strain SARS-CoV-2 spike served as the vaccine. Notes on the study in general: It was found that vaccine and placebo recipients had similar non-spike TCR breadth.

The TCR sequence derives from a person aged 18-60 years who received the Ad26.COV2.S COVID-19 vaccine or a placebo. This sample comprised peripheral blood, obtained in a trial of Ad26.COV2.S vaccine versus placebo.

CDR3 bases: TGCGCCAGCAGTCCGTCAGGGGCCAACGTCCTGACTTTC. This encodes CASSPSGANVLTF. This chain joins TRBV4-3 and TRBJ2-6; D is unresolved. Trimming left V 6 bases short and J 4 bases short, with 7 bases between. This CDR3 is 13 amino acids long. CDR1 and CDR2 from the germline V gene are LGHNA and YSLEER.